Each of the 32 T cell receptor beta chains below was sequenced from the same sample in a study of regulatory T cells in long-lasting Graves disease. To make TCR beta libraries, researchers used iRepertoire HTBI primers and Arm-PCR of CDR3 regions. TCRdb fed the multiplex PCR reads into MiXCR, producing one record per CDR3 protein. The sample lists about 200,000 distinct CDR3 sequences, around 16% seen once, with around 20% in the top ten. Time point indicated: newly diagnosed GD, antithyroid drugs for less than 3 months. There was RNA extracted from PBMCs, and the TCR library was made from it. Sequenced material: peripheral blood mononuclear cells (PBMCs), taken at new diagnosis, from a patient treated with antithyroid drugs. Receptor source: a female donor with Graves disease.

This clonotype occurred many times. The gene calls are TRBV10-3 and TRBJ2-2, with TRBD1 matching over 8 bases. Germline V lookup: CDR1 ENHRY, CDR2 SYGVKD. CDR3 size: 13 residues. Trimming took 9 bases from V and 1 from J; bases not matched to a gene: 1. CDR3 sequence reads: CAMGTGNTGELFF. The CDR3 DNA is TGTGCCATGGGGACAGGGAACACCGGGGAGCTGTTTTTT.

Comment on this clonotype: The likely explanation is a read error, given a far larger clone one base away. V is TRBV11-1 and J is TRBJ2-3; TRBD1 agrees at 8 bases. The better agreement between TRBJ2-7 and the DNA end casts doubt on the J call. The CDR3 is made up of 13 amino acids. Germline V gene sequence: CDR1 SGHAT, CDR2 FQDESV (reference sequence). CDR3 sequence (DNA): TGTGCCAGCAGCTTCAGGGGGCGCGGCGAGCAGTACTTC. Protein sequence: CASSFRGRGEQYF.

As to this clonotype: With a far larger clone one base away, a read error is the likely cause. The conserved final phenylalanine or tryptophan is absent from the CDR3, which likely points to a read error. The chain uses TRBV7-9 and TRBJ1-2; D remains ambiguous. V dropped 1 base and J dropped 5 bases, with 5 bases sitting between them. The CDR3 is 12 amino acids. Germline V gives CDR1 SEHNR, CDR2 FQNEAQ (reference sequence). CDR3 DNA sequence: TGTGCCAGCAGCTTAGGGCCGTATGGCTACACCTCC. It codes for CASSLGPYGYTS.

This clonotype was seen many times. This chain joins TRBV11-2 and TRBJ1-3; D remains unclear. The V gene lost 1 base and the J gene lost 7 bases, with 5 bases spanning the gap. The germline CDR1 and CDR2 sequences are SGHAT and FQNNGV. The CDR3 runs 12 residues. The CDR3 DNA sequence: TGTGCCAGCAGCTTAGTGGATAACACCATATATTTT. Its translation: CASSLVDNTIYF.

The chain has TRBV12-3 or TRBV12-4 and TRBJ1-5; tentative D call: TRBD1 (6 bases). V gave up 6 bases and J gave up 6 bases, with 12 bases separating them. The CDR3 sequence is 13 residues long. The CDR3 region is CASRNRVGQPQHF. For the CDR3, the DNA is TGTGCCAGCAGAAACAGGGTAGGTCAGCCCCAGCATTTT.

This clonotype came up many times. The chain combines TRBV24-1 with TRBJ1-1; possible D gene TRBD1, 5 bases. Looked up from germline, CDR1 is KGHDR and CDR2 is SFDVKD. The CDR3 is made up of 16 amino acids. Trimming left V 3 bases short and J 1 base short, with 14 bases between. CDR3 region: CATSDAPGPPNTEAFF. CDR3 sequence (DNA): TGTGCCACCAGTGATGCTCCGGGACCCCCGAACACTGAAGCTTTCTTT.

As for this clonotype: A much larger clone differs by one base, so this may be a read error. The chain recombines TRBV7-9 with TRBJ1-3; 7 bases are a match to TRBD1. Germline lookup yields CDR1 SEHNR and CDR2 FQNEAQ (reference sequence). V was clipped by 5 bases and J by 0 bases; unmatched bases: 7. This CDR3 has 16 amino acids. CDR3 sequence: CASSPAGTASGNTIYF. CDR3 DNA: TGTGCCAGCAGCCCAGCGGGGACAGCCTCTGGAAACACCATATATTTT.

Many counts were recorded for this clonotype. This chain joins TRBV15 and TRBJ2-7; no clear D gene. V lost 2 bases, J lost 1 base, and 6 bases lay in between. Germline-derived CDR1 and CDR2 are LNHNV and YYDKDF (reference sequence). The CDR3 is 13 residues long. This CDR3 is CATSRRYSYEQYF. CDR3 in DNA: TGTGCCACCAGCAGAAGATATTCCTACGAGCAGTACTTC. Based on the CDR3 plus reference TRBV15 and TRBJ2-7, the full variable domain is DAMVIQNPRYQVTQFGKPVTLSCSQTLNHNVMYWYQQKSSQAPKLLFHYYDKDFNNEADTPDNFQSRRPNTSFCFLDIRSPGLGDTAMYLCATSRRYSYEQYFGPGTRLTVT.

This rearrangement joins TRBV28 to TRBJ2-1; possibly TRBD2 for D (6 bases). CDR1 and CDR2 (germline): MDHEN, SYDVKM. The CDR3 length is 16 residues. Trimming left V 6 bases short and J 4 bases short, with 19 bases between. The CDR3 protein is CASSETFAGSYNEQFF. CDR3 DNA sequence: TGTGCCAGCAGCGAGACCTTCGCGGGGAGTTACAATGAGCAGTTCTTC.

A few counts support this clonotype. The genes are TRBV5-4 and TRBJ2-4, with D tentatively TRBD1 or TRBD2 (6 bases each). CDR3 length: 20 amino acids. V shed 6 bases and J shed 3 bases, with 31 bases lying between them. The germline gives CDR1 SGHNT, CDR2 YYREEE (reference sequence). The CDR3 here is CASTRGYGTREGGGKNIQYF. CDR3 in DNA: TGTGCCAGCACCCGGGGTTATGGGACACGAGAGGGGGGCGGCAAAAACATTCAGTACTTC.

The sample holds many counts of this clonotype. The chain has TRBV11-3 and TRBJ2-2; D is possibly TRBD2 (6 bases). The germline gives CDR1 SGHNT, CDR2 YENEEA. Between the trimmed V and J ends, which lost 4 bases and 8 bases, there was a span of 17 bases. CDR3 size: 15 residues. CDR3 in DNA: TGTGCCAGCAGCTCGGGACTCCCTTTGGGTGGGGAGCTGTTTTTT. Translating it yields CASSSGLPLGGELFF.

The table lists this clonotype with many counts. This sequence joins TRBV11-1 and TRBJ2-7; the match to TRBD1 covers 7 bases. CDR3 length: 12 amino acids. Germline V lookup: CDR1 SGHAT, CDR2 FQDESV (reference sequence). J gave up 7 bases and V 5 bases, and 5 bases lay outside the gene matches. CDR3 sequence (DNA): TGTGCCAGCAGCCCGACAGGGAGTGAGCAGTACTTC. Translating it yields CASSPTGSEQYF. The whole variable domain, remainder taken from reference TRBV11-1 and TRBJ2-7, is EAEVAQSPRYKITEKSQAVAFWCDPISGHATLYWYRQILGQGPELLVQFQDESVVDDSQLPKDRFSAERLKGVDSTLKIQPAELGDSAMYLCASSPTGSEQYFGPGTRLTVT.

To note about this clonotype: One base separates it from a far larger clone, so it is likely a read error. The CDR3 coding sequence is TGTCCCATCAGTGCCGATTACGGACCGACCCAGTACTTC. The encoded protein is CPISADYGPTQYF. The chain links TRBV10-3 to TRBJ2-1; D is uncertain. TRBJ2-5 explains the end of the DNA better; the J call may be wrong. CDR1 is ENHRY, CDR2 SYGVKD, per germline. The CDR3 runs 13 residues.

This clonotype was detected many times. The chain couples TRBV7-9 to TRBJ1-2; D call uncertain. This CDR3 has 13 amino acids. The germline V gene has CDR1 SEHNR and CDR2 FQNEAQ (reference sequence). Trimming shortened V by 4 bases and J by 4 bases, and 10 bases separated the two germline ends. CDR3 residues: CASSSRTVYGYTF. The CDR3 DNA sequence: TGTGCCAGCAGCTCAAGGACGGTCTATGGCTACACCTTC. The variable domain in full, with the rest retrieved from reference TRBV7-9 and TRBJ1-2, is DTGVSQNPRHKITKRGQNVTFRCDPISEHNRLYWYRQTLGQGPEFLTYFQNEAQLEKSRLLSDRFSAERPKGSFSTLEIQRTEQGDSAMYLCASSSRTVYGYTFGSGTRLTVV.

The chain employs TRBV7-2 and TRBJ2-2, with 15 bases lining up with TRBD2. This CDR3 has 15 amino acids. V was clipped by 7 bases and J by 10 bases; unmatched bases: 7. The germline gives CDR1 SGHTA, CDR2 FQGNSA. CDR3 in DNA: TGTGCCAGCACCTCTCGGACTAGCGGGAGGGCGGAGCTGTTTTTT. This encodes CASTSRTSGRAELFF.

The chain recombines TRBV7-2 with TRBJ2-1; 7 bases are shared with TRBD2. Unmatched junction bases numbered 5, after V lost 1 base and J lost 2 bases. The CDR3 is 16 amino acids. Germline-derived CDR1 and CDR2 are SGHTA and FQGNSA. The DNA for the CDR3 is TGTGCCAGCAGCTTAGTGCGGGAGTTCACCTACAATGAGCAGTTCTTC. Its protein product is CASSLVREFTYNEQFF.

This clonotype was seen ten or more times. The J gene is TRBJ2-1, the V gene TRBV20-1, with 7 bases fitting TRBD1. The CDR3 consists of 16 residues. V trimming: 3 bases; J trimming: 3 bases; junction bases outside the gene matches: 11. CDR1 DFQATT and CDR2 SNEGSKA come from the germline V gene (reference sequence). CDR3 in DNA: TGCAGTGCTAGTCCCACGACAGGGAAATACTACAATGAGCAGTTCTTC. Translation: CSASPTTGKYYNEQFF.

This clonotype was found many times. In DNA form, the CDR3 reads TGTGCCAGCAGCTTAGGAGGCAGGGACACTGAAGCTTTCTTT. Amino acids: CASSLGGRDTEAFF. This chain uses TRBV7-8 with TRBJ1-1; perhaps TRBD1 as D (5 bases). Germline V gene lookup returns CDR1 SGHVS and CDR2 FQNEAQ. Trimming cost V 1 base and J 3 bases, with 9 bases left between them. The CDR3 has 14 amino acids.

V usage is TRBV10-3 and J usage is TRBJ2-1; tentative D call: TRBD2 (5 bases). With 5 bases removed from V and 3 bases from J, the gap between germline ends came to 14 bases. The CDR3 spans 15 residues. Germline CDR1 ENHRY, CDR2 SYGVKD. The CDR3 region is CAISMLAPDYNEQFF. Here the CDR3 DNA reads TGTGCCATCAGTATGCTAGCTCCTGACTACAATGAGCAGTTCTTC.

In this sample, this clonotype turned up a few times. The chain links TRBV12-3 or TRBV12-4 to TRBJ2-7, with 8 nucleotides matching TRBD1. The CDR3 is made up of 14 amino acids. V lost 6 bases, J lost 5 bases, and 9 bases stayed unmatched. For the CDR3, the DNA is TGTGCCAGCAGAGGGACAGGTGGGGGTCACGAGCAGTACTTC. It yields the protein CASRGTGGGHEQYF.

This clonotype was counted between two and nine times. The V call is TRBV24-1, the J call TRBJ1-3; D is undetermined. CDR3 size: 14 residues. In germline, CDR1 is KGHDR, CDR2 SFDVKD. Trimming took 9 bases from V and 0 from J, leaving 11 bases between them. The CDR3 loop is CATGTVTSGNTIYF. CDR3 coding DNA: TGTGCCACCGGCACAGTGACCTCTGGAAACACCATATATTTT.

This clonotype was observed many times. The CDR3 DNA is TGCGCCAGCAGCCAAGATCAGTACTACGAGCAGTACTTC. Amino acids: CASSQDQYYEQYF. The chain is built from TRBV4-3 and TRBJ2-7; D call uncertain. Germline V gives CDR1 LGHNA, CDR2 YSLEER. The CDR3 is made up of 13 amino acids. V was cut by 0 bases and J by 3 bases, with 6 bases left in between.

DNA of the CDR3: TGTGCCAGCAGCCAAAAACTAGCGGGCAGCCAAGAGACCCAGTACTTC. Translation gives CASSQKLAGSQETQYF. The chain recombines TRBV7-8 with TRBJ2-5, with TRBD2 matching over 9 bases. The V and J ends lost 5 bases and 1 base, in that order; junction bases with no gene match: 8. The germline V gene has CDR1 SGHVS and CDR2 FQNEAQ. CDR3 length: 16 amino acids.

This chain links TRBV5-1 with TRBJ2-1, with D perhaps matching TRBD2 (5 bases). The germline V gene encodes CDR1 SGHRS and CDR2 YFSETQ. V lost 2 bases and J lost 8, with 14 bases in between. This CDR3 has 14 residues. The CDR3 protein is CASSFWPGRDEQFF. CDR3 DNA sequence: TGCGCCAGCAGCTTTTGGCCCGGGCGGGATGAGCAGTTCTTC.

The CDR3 DNA reads as TGCAGTGCTAGAGGCGGGACTAGCGGGAGGGCCGGGTACGAGCAGTACTTC. Amino acids: CSARGGTSGRAGYEQYF. V is TRBV20-1 and J is TRBJ2-7; 16 nucleotides agree with TRBD2. After removal of 1 base from V and 4 bases from J, the junction contained 7 bases not matched to a gene. Germline V gene data show CDR1 as DFQATT and CDR2 as SNEGSKA (reference sequence). The CDR3 contains 17 residues.

This clonotype was detected many times. The rearrangement links TRBV30 to TRBJ1-1; no definite D call. This CDR3 spans 11 amino acids. The germline gives CDR1 GTSNPN, CDR2 SVGIG (reference sequence). The V gene lost 4 bases and the J gene lost 7 bases, with 10 bases spanning the gap. CDR3 sequence (DNA): TGTGCCTGGACGAGAAAGGGTGAAGCTTTCTTT. This encodes CAWTRKGEAFF.

The table lists this clonotype with many counts. The chain links TRBV28 to TRBJ1-2; D perhaps matches TRBD1 (5 bases). Germline V gives CDR1 MDHEN, CDR2 SYDVKM. This CDR3 comprises 15 residues. Trimming pared 7 bases from V and 2 bases from J, leaving 17 bases between. CDR3 sequence (DNA): TGTGCCAGCACCCTTGGGGGGGTCCAAAACTATGGCTACACCTTC. It is translated as CASTLGGVQNYGYTF.

This clonotype was counted many times. The chain has TRBV12-3 or TRBV12-4 and TRBJ1-2; D not certain. This CDR3 has 14 residues. The V end was cut by 6 bases, the J end by 8 bases, with 19 bases between. The CDR3 loop reads CASSSGTASQGYTF. CDR3 DNA: TGTGCCAGCAGCAGCGGCACAGCCTCCCAGGGCTACACCTTC.

This clonotype was seen many times. V usage is TRBV7-8 and J usage is TRBJ2-5; 14 nucleotides match TRBD2. CDR1 and CDR2 from the germline V gene are SGHVS and FQNEAQ. This CDR3 comprises 13 residues. The V segment lost 8 bases and the J segment 7 bases; nucleotides outside the gene matches: 3. CDR3 nucleotides: TGTGCCAGCGGACTAGCGGGAGGAGTGACCCAGTACTTC. Protein sequence: CASGLAGGVTQYF.

This clonotype was found many times. The chain links TRBV7-2 to TRBJ2-3; D unresolved. This CDR3 has 12 residues. Trimming took 5 bases from V and 2 from J, leaving 5 bases between them. The germline V gene encodes CDR1 SGHTA and CDR2 FQGNSA. In DNA form, the CDR3 reads TGTGCCAGCAGCCCTTACACAGATACGCAGTATTTT. Translation: CASSPYTDTQYF.

This clonotype was counted ten times or more. The rearrangement links TRBV11-3 to TRBJ1-1; D uncertain. V lost 6 bases, J lost 6 bases, and 11 bases lay in between. The CDR3 length is 12 residues. Germline CDR1 reads SGHNT; CDR2 reads YENEEA. DNA for the CDR3: TGTGCCAGCAGGGCTATGGAACCTGAAGCTTTCTTT. Translated: CASRAMEPEAFF.

A word on this clonotype: A much larger clonotype is one base distant, so this may be a read error. The V call is TRBV6-2 or TRBV6-3, the J call TRBJ2-1; 10 positions agree with TRBD2. Germline-derived CDR1 and CDR2 are MNHEY and SVGEGT. This CDR3 is 19 amino acids long. Written as DNA, the CDR3 is TGTGCCAGCAGTCTAACCCCCCCCAAGCGGGAGGGGTCCTACAATGAGCAGTCCTTC. It encodes CASSLTPPKREGSYNEQSF.